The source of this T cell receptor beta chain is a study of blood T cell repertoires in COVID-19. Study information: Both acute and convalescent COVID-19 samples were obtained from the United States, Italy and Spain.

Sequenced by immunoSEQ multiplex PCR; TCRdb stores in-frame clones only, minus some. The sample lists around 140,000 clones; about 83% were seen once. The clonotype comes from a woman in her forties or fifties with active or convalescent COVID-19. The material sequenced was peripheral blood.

CDR3 sequence: CASSTDRGGSTGELFF. Here the CDR3 DNA reads TGTGCCAGCAGTACTGACAGGGGCGGTAGTACCGGGGAGCTGTTTTTT. The chain combines TRBV6-6 with TRBJ2-2, with 8 bases that match TRBD1. In germline, CDR1 is MNHNY, CDR2 SVGAGI (reference sequence). V lost 5 bases and J lost 5; bases outside the gene matches: 10. The CDR3 runs 16 residues.